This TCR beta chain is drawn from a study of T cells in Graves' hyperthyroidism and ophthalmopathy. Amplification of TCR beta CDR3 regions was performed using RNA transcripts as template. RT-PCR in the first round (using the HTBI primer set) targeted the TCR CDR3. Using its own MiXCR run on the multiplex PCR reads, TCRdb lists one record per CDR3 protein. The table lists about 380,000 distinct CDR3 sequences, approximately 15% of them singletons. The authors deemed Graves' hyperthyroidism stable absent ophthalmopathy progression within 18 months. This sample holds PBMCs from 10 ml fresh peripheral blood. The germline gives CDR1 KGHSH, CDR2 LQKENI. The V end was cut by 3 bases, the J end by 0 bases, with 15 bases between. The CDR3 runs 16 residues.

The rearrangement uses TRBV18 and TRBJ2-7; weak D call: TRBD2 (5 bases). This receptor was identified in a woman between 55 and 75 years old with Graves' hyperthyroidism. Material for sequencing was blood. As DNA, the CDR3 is TGTGCCAGCTCACCGTCTATAGCGACGACCTCCTACGAGCAGTACTTC. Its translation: CASSPSIATTSYEQYF.